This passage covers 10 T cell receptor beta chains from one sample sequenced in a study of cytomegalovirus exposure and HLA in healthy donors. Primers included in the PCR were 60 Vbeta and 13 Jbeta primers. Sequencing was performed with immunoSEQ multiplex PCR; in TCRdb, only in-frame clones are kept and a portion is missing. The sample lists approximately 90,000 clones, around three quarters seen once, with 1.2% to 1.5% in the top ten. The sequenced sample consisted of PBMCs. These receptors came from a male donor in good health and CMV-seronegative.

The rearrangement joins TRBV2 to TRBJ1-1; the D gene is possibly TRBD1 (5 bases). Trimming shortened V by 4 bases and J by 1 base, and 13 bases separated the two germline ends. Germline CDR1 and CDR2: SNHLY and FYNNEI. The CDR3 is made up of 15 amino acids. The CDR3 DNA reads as TGTGCCAGCAGTGTCGAGGGAGGGACGAACACTGAAGCTTTCTTT. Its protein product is CASSVEGGTNTEAFF.

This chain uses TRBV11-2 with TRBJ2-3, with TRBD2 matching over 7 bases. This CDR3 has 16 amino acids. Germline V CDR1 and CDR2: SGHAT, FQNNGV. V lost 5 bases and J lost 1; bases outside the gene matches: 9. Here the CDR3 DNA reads TGTGCCAGCAGCGATCGGGCTAGCGGACGCACAGATACGCAGTATTTT. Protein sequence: CASSDRASGRTDTQYF. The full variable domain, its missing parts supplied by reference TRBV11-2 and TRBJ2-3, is EAGVAQSPRYKIIEKRQSVAFWCNPISGHATLYWYQQILGQGPKLLIQFQNNGVVDDSQLPKDRFSAERLKGVDSTLKIQPAKLEDSAVYLCASSDRASGRTDTQYFGPGTRLTVL.

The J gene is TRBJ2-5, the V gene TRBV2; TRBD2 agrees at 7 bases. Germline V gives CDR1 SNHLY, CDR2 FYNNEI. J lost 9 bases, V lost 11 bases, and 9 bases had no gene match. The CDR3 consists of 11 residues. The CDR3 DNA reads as TGTGCCGGGGGGACTAAAGTGTCCCAGTACTTC. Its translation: CAGGTKVSQYF.

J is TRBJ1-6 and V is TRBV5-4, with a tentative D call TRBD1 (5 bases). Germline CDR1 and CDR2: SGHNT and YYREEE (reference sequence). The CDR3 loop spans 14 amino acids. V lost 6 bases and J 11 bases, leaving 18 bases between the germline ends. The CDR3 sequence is CASKEGQKNTPLHF. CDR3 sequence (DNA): TGTGCCAGCAAGGAGGGGCAGAAGAATACACCCCTCCACTTT.

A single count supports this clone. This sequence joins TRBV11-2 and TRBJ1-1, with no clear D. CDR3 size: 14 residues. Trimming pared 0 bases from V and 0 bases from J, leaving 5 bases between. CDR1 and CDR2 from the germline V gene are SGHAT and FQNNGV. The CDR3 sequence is CASSLDVLNTEAFF. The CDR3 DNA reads TGTGCCAGCAGCTTAGATGTATTGAACACTGAAGCTTTCTTT.

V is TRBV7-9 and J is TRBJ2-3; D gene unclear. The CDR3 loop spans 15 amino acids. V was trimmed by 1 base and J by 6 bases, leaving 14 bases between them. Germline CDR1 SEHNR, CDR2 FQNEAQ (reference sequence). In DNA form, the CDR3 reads TGTGCCAGCAGCTTAGGGAGTCATTCGAGGGATACGCAGTATTTT. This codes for CASSLGSHSRDTQYF.

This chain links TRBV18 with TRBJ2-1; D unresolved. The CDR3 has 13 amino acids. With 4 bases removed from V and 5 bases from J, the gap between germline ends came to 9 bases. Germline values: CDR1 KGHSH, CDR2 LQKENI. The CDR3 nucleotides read TGTGCCAGCTCACAGGATCTAGACAATGAGCAGTTCTTC. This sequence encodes CASSQDLDNEQFF.

CDR3 loop: CASSGRTQTGEQYF. CDR3 nucleotide sequence: TGTGCCAGCAGCGGCCGGACACAGACGGGCGAGCAGTACTTC. The rearrangement links TRBV11-2 to TRBJ2-7, with D perhaps TRBD1 (5 bases). Per the germline V gene, CDR1 is SGHAT and CDR2 is FQNNGV. Trimming took off 5 bases at V and 6 bases at J, with 17 bases between the two ends. The CDR3 consists of 14 residues.

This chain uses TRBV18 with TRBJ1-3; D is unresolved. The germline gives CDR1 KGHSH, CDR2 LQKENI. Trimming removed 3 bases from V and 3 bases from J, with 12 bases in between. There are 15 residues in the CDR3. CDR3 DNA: TGTGCCAGCTCACCCCAGGAGGGCTATGGAAACACCATATATTTT. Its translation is CASSPQEGYGNTIYF.

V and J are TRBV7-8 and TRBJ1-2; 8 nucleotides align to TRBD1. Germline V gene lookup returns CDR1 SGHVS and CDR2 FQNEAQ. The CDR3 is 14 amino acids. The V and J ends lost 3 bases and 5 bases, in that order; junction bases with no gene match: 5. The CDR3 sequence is CASSFQQGEYGYTF. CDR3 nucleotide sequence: TGTGCCAGCAGCTTCCAACAGGGGGAATATGGCTACACCTTC. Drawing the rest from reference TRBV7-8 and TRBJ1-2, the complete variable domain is GAGVSQSPRYKVAKRGQDVALRCDPISGHVSLFWYQQALGQGPEFLTYFQNEAQLDKSGLPSDRFFAERPEGSVSTLKIQRTQQEDSAVYLCASSFQQGEYGYTFGSGTRLTVV.